The rows below give T cell receptor beta chains drawn from one sample of a study of vaccination and CD4 T cells after COVID-19. TCRdb reprocessed the PCR reads via MiXCR and lists one record per CDR3 protein. The sample includes some 14,000 distinct CDR3 sequences, about a fifth of them seen just once. What these receptors recognize is not known. The starting material was CD4+ T cells from blood, cultured in vitro, obtained before SARS-CoV-2 vaccination. All receptors come from a human donor who received a COVID-19 vaccine. The CDR3 runs from the conserved cysteine through the conserved F or W. The order of the fields is CDR3 DNA, CDR3 protein, V gene, clone size, D gene, J gene. D genes are given only for firm matches. For some rows the clone size is stated as once, few or many, or as a class when expanded; others skip it.

TGTGCCAGTAGTTCGACGACTAGCGGGGGGTCCTACGAGCAGTACTTC,CASSSTTSGGSYEQYF,TRBV19,few,TRBD2,TRBJ2-7
TGTGCCACCAGTGAAAGGGGGACAGCCCCGGGGGAGACCCAGTACTTC,CATSERGTAPGETQYF,TRBV24-1,NA,TRBD1,TRBJ2-5
TGTGCCACCGCGACAGGGGGCGGTCAGCCCCAGCATTTT,CATATGGGQPQHF,TRBV19,NA,TRBD1,TRBJ1-5
TGTGCTAGTGGTTTGGCCCTAGCGGGGGGAGTCAGGTACGAGCAGTACTTC,CASGLALAGGVRYEQYF,TRBV12-5,few,TRBD2,TRBJ2-7
TGTGCCACCAGTGAACATAGCGGGGGGGCCCGTGAGACCCAGTACTTC,CATSEHSGGARETQYF,TRBV24-1,NA,TRBD2,TRBJ2-5
TGTGCCACCAAAGGGGTAACCCAAGAGACCCAGTACTTC,CATKGVTQETQYF,TRBV10-3,medium-sized,NA,TRBJ2-5
TGTGCCAGCAGTTTGGCGTGGGGACGGGAGTATTTT,CASSLAWGREYF,TRBV12-3/TRBV12-4,medium-sized,NA,TRBJ2-3
TGCAGTGCTAGAGGAACGGACAGGGGGAACTATGGCTACACCTTC,CSARGTDRGNYGYTF,TRBV20-1,once,TRBD1,TRBJ1-2
TGTGCCAGTAGTAGGGGCGCTAATGAAAAACTGTTTTTT,CASSRGANEKLFF,TRBV19,few,NA,TRBJ1-4
TGCAGTGCTAGAAAGCGGGGGGTTACAGATACGCAGTATTTT,CSARKRGVTDTQYF,TRBV20-1,medium-sized,TRBD2,TRBJ2-3
TGCGCCAGCAGTGAAAGGCCGAACTATGGCTACACCTTC,CASSERPNYGYTF,TRBV10-1,few,NA,TRBJ1-2
TGTGCCAGCAGTCGACCTCCGCTAGCGGGGGGAAGCCAGTTCTTC,CASSRPPLAGGSQFF,TRBV6-1,NA,TRBD2,TRBJ2-1
TGTGCCAGCAGGGGACCGAAGGGGGCGCATTGGGACACTGAAGCTTTCTTT,CASRGPKGAHWDTEAFF,TRBV6-1,NA,TRBD1,TRBJ1-1
TGTGCCAGCAGTGAGAACACAAGCTCCTATAATTCACCCCTCCACTTT,CASSENTSSYNSPLHF,TRBV6-1,NA,NA,TRBJ1-6
TGTGCCAGCAGACCGGGGAATACGAACACCGGGGAGCTGTTTTTT,CASRPGNTNTGELFF,TRBV6-1,NA,NA,TRBJ2-2
TGTGCCAGCAGTGAATCTCCAGTCACAGATACGCAGTATTTT,CASSESPVTDTQYF,TRBV25-1,few,NA,TRBJ2-3